A single sample is the source of the 16 T cell receptor beta chains below, sequenced in a study of OX40 agonist ivuxolimab in advanced cancers. Library preparation was by the immunoSEQ multiplex PCR assay. As stored in TCRdb, this immuneACCESS dataset retains in-frame rearrangements with V and J assigned. A fraction of the clones does not appear; measured against another copy, unresolved V genes explain less than half of the discrepancy, and the remainder lacks a known reason. Present in this sample are about 17,000 clones, around 70% of which were seen just once. Around 24% of the sample is in the top ten clones. The sequencing used CD4+ or CD8+ T cells sorted from blood, collected in a trial of the OX40 agonist ivuxolimab. The receptors were sampled from an adult with an advanced solid tumor such as melanoma, head and neck, liver or kidney cancer.

V usage is TRBV7-6 and J usage is TRBJ2-1, with 10 bases matching TRBD1. The CDR3 runs to 15 residues. From germline, CDR1 is SGHVS and CDR2 FNYEAQ. Trimming took 1 base from V and 3 from J; bases not matched to a gene: 0. The CDR3: CASSLGDRGYNEQFF. The CDR3 coding sequence is TGTGCCAGCAGCTTAGGGGACAGGGGCTACAATGAGCAGTTCTTC.

The chain links TRBV9 to TRBJ1-4, with D tentatively TRBD1 (6 bases). Per the germline V gene, CDR1 is SGDLS and CDR2 is YYNGEE. Trimming pared 0 bases from V and 0 bases from J, leaving 9 bases between. The CDR3 has 16 amino acids. CDR3 sequence reads: CASSVGSGATNEKLFF. The CDR3 nucleotides are TGTGCCAGCAGCGTAGGGTCAGGGGCAACTAATGAAAAACTGTTTTTT.

This clone has just one count. The chain joins TRBV9 to TRBJ2-6; tentative D call: TRBD2 (5 bases). Germline V gives CDR1 SGDLS, CDR2 YYNGEE. This CDR3 has 16 amino acids. Trimming stripped 4 bases from V and 3 bases from J, with 14 bases between. Written as DNA, the CDR3 is TGTGCCAGCAGCCCACGCCCGGGGAATGGGGCCAACGTCCTGACTTTC. Amino acid sequence: CASSPRPGNGANVLTF.

V usage is TRBV6-5 and J usage is TRBJ2-7, with 11 nucleotides matching TRBD2. In germline, CDR1 is MNHEY, CDR2 SVGAGI. V lost 10 bases, J lost 2 bases, and 7 bases stayed unmatched. The CDR3 length is 14 residues. The CDR3 protein is CATSLAGGTYEQYF. CDR3 bases: TGTGCCACCTCGCTAGCGGGAGGTACCTACGAGCAGTACTTC.

The rearrangement joins TRBV2 to TRBJ2-1, with D possibly called TRBD1 or TRBD2 (6 bases each). The germline gives CDR1 SNHLY, CDR2 FYNNEI. The CDR3 is made up of 18 amino acids. Deletions cut 2 bases from V and 4 bases from J, with 21 bases between. The CDR3, as DNA: TGTGCCAGCAGTGAATGGGGGGCAGGTGCGGAACCGTACAATGAGCAGTTCTTC. Its translation: CASSEWGAGAEPYNEQFF.

This sequence joins TRBV4-1 and TRBJ2-7, with TRBD1 matching 7 bases. Germline CDR1 reads MGHRA; CDR2 reads YSYEKL. This CDR3 comprises 15 residues. Trimming took 2 bases from V and 1 from J; bases not matched to a gene: 5. The CDR3 reads CASSQRQGKSYEQYF. For the CDR3, the DNA is TGCGCCAGCAGCCAAAGACAGGGAAAGTCCTACGAGCAGTACTTC.

This sequence joins TRBV11-3 and TRBJ2-4, with D possibly being TRBD1 (5 bases). Looked up from germline, CDR1 is SGHNT and CDR2 is YENEEA. The CDR3 covers 15 residues. The ends were cut back, 5 bases at V and 5 bases at J, with 16 bases in the middle. The CDR3 bases are TGTGCCAGCAGCGCCCCCCAGGGAATCGAAAACATTCAGTACTTC. Translation: CASSAPQGIENIQYF.

The chain is built from TRBV7-6 and TRBJ2-7, with TRBD2 matching 8 bases. The CDR3 runs 14 residues. V dropped 8 bases and J dropped 2; count of bases not matched to a gene: 8. Germline V gene data show CDR1 as SGHVS and CDR2 as FNYEAQ. CDR3 DNA sequence: TGTGCCAGCGTTCCCCAGCGGGAGCCCTACGAGCAGTACTTC. Protein: CASVPQREPYEQYF.

The rearrangement links TRBV7-9 to TRBJ2-7; D may be TRBD1 (6 bases). V was pared by 5 bases and J by 2 bases, with 13 bases between. Per the germline V gene, CDR1 is SEHNR and CDR2 is FQNEAQ (reference sequence). This CDR3 comprises 14 residues. The CDR3: CASSRLGQPYEQYF. CDR3 nucleotide sequence: TGTGCCAGCAGCCGCCTTGGACAGCCCTACGAGCAGTACTTC.

This clone was counted a few times. The chain employs TRBV7-6 and TRBJ1-4, with D uncertain. Germline CDR1 and CDR2: SGHVS and FNYEAQ. This CDR3 comprises 15 residues. The germline V and J ends were trimmed by 0 bases and 8 bases, with 13 bases remaining between them. In DNA, the CDR3 is TGTGCCAGCAGCTTAGCGATCGGGGATTACGAAAAACTGTTTTTT. It specifies CASSLAIGDYEKLFF.

The chain carries TRBV28 and TRBJ2-3; 12 bases align to TRBD2. With 1 base clipped from V and 6 bases from J, the junction kept 2 bases outside the gene matches. Germline assignment: CDR1 MDHEN and CDR2 SYDVKM. The CDR3 is 15 amino acids. DNA for the CDR3: TGTGCCAGCAGTTTATTTACTAGCGGGGGGGATACGCAGTATTTT. Its protein is CASSLFTSGGDTQYF.

This clone was counted a single time. The chain couples TRBV27 to TRBJ2-1, with 7 bases aligning to TRBD2. V lost 2 bases to trimming and J lost 4 bases; unmatched junction nucleotides: 2. Germline V gives CDR1 MNHEY, CDR2 SMNVEV (reference sequence). The length of the CDR3 is 14 residues. CDR3 sequence (DNA): TGTGCCAGCAGTTTAGCGGGGGTATACAATGAGCAGTTCTTC. Translated, it gives CASSLAGVYNEQFF.

This clone has only a few counts. The chain is built from TRBV7-3 and TRBJ2-1, with TRBD1 as a possible D gene (7 bases). CDR3 length: 18 residues. V was clipped by 3 bases and J by 0 bases, with 18 bases between them. The germline V gene encodes CDR1 SGHTA and CDR2 FQGTGA. The CDR3 DNA follows: TGTGCCAGCAGCTTGATTTCAGGAGGGGGCACCTCCTACAATGAGCAGTTCTTC. Its translation is CASSLISGGGTSYNEQFF.

This clone showed up just a few times. The V gene is TRBV7-6, the J gene TRBJ2-3; D gene uncertain. V dropped 0 bases and J dropped 2 bases, with 6 bases sitting between them. Germline loops: CDR1 SGHVS, CDR2 FNYEAQ. CDR3 length equals 14 residues. CDR3 sequence: CASSLAEYTDTQYF. For the CDR3, the DNA is TGTGCCAGCAGCTTAGCGGAATACACAGATACGCAGTATTTT.

J is TRBJ2-3 and V is TRBV28; TRBD1 aligns across 7 bases. The germline V gene has CDR1 MDHEN and CDR2 SYDVKM. V shed 4 bases and J 0 bases; nucleotides not matched to a gene: 22. This CDR3 comprises 21 residues. CDR3: CASSSNLPGQERLLSTDTQYF. CDR3 coding DNA: TGTGCCAGCAGTTCCAATCTCCCCGGACAGGAACGGCTCCTTAGCACAGATACGCAGTATTTT.

The sample holds a few counts of this clone. The chain couples TRBV11-2 to TRBJ2-3; a weak D match, TRBD1 (6 bases). CDR1 and CDR2 (germline): SGHAT, FQNNGV. Trimming removed 4 bases at V and 9 bases at J, with 17 bases between. There are 14 residues in the CDR3. Here the CDR3 reads CASSSTEDRTTQYF. The CDR3 DNA reads TGTGCCAGCAGCTCGACAGAGGACAGAACGACGCAGTATTTT.